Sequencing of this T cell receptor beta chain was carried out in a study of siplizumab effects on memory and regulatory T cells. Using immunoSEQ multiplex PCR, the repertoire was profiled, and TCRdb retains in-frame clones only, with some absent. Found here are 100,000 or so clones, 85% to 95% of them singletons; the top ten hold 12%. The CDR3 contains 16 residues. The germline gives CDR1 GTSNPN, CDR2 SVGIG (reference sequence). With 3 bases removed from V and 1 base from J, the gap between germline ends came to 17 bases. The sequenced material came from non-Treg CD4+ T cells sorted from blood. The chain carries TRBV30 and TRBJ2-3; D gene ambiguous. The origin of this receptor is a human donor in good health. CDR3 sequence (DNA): TGTGCCTGGAGCAAGTATGGGGTGTTGGGCACAGATACGCAGTATTTT. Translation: CAWSKYGVLGTDTQYF. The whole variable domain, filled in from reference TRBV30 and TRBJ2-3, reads SQTIHQWPATLVQPVGSPLSLECTVEGTSNPNLYWYRQAAGRGLQLLFYSVGIGQISSEVPQNLSASRPQDRQFILSSKKLLLSDSGFYLCAWSKYGVLGTDTQYFGPGTRLTVL.